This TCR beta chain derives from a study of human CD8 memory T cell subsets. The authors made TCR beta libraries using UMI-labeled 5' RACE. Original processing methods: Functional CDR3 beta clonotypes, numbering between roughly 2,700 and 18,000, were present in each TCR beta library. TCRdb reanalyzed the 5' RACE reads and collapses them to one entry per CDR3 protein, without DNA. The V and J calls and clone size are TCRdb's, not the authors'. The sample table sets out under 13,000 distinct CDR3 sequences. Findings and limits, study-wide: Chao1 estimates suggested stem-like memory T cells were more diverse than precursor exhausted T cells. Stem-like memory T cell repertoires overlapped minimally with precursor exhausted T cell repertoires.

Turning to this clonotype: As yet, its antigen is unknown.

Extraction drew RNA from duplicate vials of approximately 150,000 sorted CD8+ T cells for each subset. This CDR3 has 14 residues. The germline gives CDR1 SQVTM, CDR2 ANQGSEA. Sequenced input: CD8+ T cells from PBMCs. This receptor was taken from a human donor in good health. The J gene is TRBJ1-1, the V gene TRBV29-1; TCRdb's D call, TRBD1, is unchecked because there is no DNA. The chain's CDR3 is CSVSLEGSGTEAFF.